Listed below are T cell receptor beta chains from one sample, sequenced in a study of CD8+ T cells in alopecia areata. Method: immunoSEQ multiplex PCR; TCRdb's copy keeps in-frame clones and lacks some. The repertoire includes 140,000 to 150,000 clones, approximately 56% of them detected once, and roughly a third sits in the top ten. The sample taken for sequencing was CD8+ T cells sorted from blood. Receptors were obtained from a human donor in good health. The conserved cysteine and the conserved F or W are not part of the CDR3 here. Each record gives: D gene, V gene, clone size, CDR3 protein. D genes are given only for firm matches. Size is stated for part of the rows, as once, few or many counts, or as a class when the clone is expanded.

TRBD1,TRBV2,.,ASRVDRGGEAF
TRBD1,TRBV6-5,.,ASSRDRGNTGELF
TRBD1,TRBV29-1,few,SVTRDSNNEQF
.,TRBV6-5,once,ASSYSIKAF
.,TRBV30,.,AWSLQNTEAF
TRBD1,TRBV25-1,.,ASSAPDRPQETQY
.,TRBV5-1,few,ASSLSSHNEQF
.,TRBV30,once,AWSGMTEAF
TRBD1,TRBV29-1,.,SVDRTGGEAF
TRBD1,TRBV10-3,few,AISVGQDVNTGELF
.,TRBV7-8,.,ASSLYRRDNEQF
.,TRBV5-1,.,ASRSTNTEAF
.,TRBV4-1,.,ASSQEEGGYNEQF
.,TRBV9,.,ASSVGSGYSYEQY
TRBD2,TRBV9,.,ASRRGLADTDTQY
TRBD1,TRBV5-1,.,ASSLTTGAEAF
TRBD2,TRBV28,.,ASTVGTSGVYQETQY
TRBD1,TRBV11-1,few,ASSRSPGQGASYGYT
TRBD2,TRBV19,few,ASGLAGGPSYEQY
.,TRBV29-1,.,SVVVRDWDTGELF
.,TRBV29-1,.,SVEGAGLADTQY
.,TRBV2,.,ASSHNRDKSSYEQY
.,TRBV30,.,AWSVLDRTYEQY
.,TRBV10-2,.,ASNSGNTGELF
TRBD2,TRBV15,few,ATSLGPGTSEETQY
.,TRBV4-1,.,ASSHKPGPTEQY
.,TRBV20-1,.,SARGLNTQY
TRBD2,TRBV2,.,ASSAGLAGVADTQY
TRBD2,TRBV27,.,ASSPRRTSGIDEQF
.,TRBV6-6,few,ASSLPHGELF
.,TRBV6-5,.,ASSYVGDEAF
.,TRBV27,.,ASSPGTNEQF